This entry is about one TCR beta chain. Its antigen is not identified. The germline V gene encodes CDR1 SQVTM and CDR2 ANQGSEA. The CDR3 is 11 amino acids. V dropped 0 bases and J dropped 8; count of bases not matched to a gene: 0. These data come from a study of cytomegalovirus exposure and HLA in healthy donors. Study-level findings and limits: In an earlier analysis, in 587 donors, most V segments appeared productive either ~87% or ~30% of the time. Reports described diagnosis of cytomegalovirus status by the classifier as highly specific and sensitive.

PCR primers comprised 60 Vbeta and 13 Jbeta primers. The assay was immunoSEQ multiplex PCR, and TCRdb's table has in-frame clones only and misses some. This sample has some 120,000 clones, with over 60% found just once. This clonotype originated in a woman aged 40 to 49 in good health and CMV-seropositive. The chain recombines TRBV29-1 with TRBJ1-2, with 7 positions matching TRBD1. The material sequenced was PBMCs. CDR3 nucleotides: TGCAGCGTTGAAGAACAGGGGGGCTACACCTTC. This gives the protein CSVEEQGGYTF.